The clone carrying this T cell receptor (beta chain) was counted between two and nine times. Its antigen is as yet unknown. The data belong to a study of identical twins. Study results and limitations: It was possible that invariant MAIT and iNKT cells partly confounded the zero-insertion analyses.

TCRdb re-called the 5' RACE reads through MiXCR, storing one row per CDR3 protein. Found here are roughly 1,500,000 distinct CDR3 sequences, about 30% of them singletons; the top ten hold 0.25% to 0.3%. Trimming cost V 0 bases and J 9 bases, with 15 bases left between them. CDR1 is SGHTA, CDR2 FQGNSA, per germline. The CDR3 has 14 residues. The genes are TRBV7-2 and TRBJ2-7; tentative D call: TRBD2 (6 bases). The source is a newborn girl in good health. Sequences were obtained from cord blood. CDR3 loop: CASSLAPQTRGQYF. DNA of the CDR3: TGTGCCAGCAGCTTAGCTCCCCAGACTAGAGGGCAGTACTTC. The full variable domain, with the rest looked up from reference TRBV7-2 and TRBJ2-7, is GAGVSQSPSNKVTEKGKDVELRCDPISGHTALYWYRQSLGQGLEFLIYFQGNSAPDKSGLPSDRFSAERTGGSVSTLTIQRTQQEDSAVYLCASSLAPQTRGQYFGPGTRLTVT.